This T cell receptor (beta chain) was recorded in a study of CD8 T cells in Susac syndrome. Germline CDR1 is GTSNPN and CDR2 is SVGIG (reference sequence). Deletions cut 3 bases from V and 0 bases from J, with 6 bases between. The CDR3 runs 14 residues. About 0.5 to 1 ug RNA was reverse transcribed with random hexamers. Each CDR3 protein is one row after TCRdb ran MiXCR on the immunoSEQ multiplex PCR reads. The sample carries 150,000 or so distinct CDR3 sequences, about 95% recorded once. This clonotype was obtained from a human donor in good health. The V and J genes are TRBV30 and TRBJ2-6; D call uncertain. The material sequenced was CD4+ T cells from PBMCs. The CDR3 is CAWSIPSGANVLTF. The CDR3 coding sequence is TGTGCCTGGAGCATACCCTCTGGGGCCAACGTCCTGACTTTC.